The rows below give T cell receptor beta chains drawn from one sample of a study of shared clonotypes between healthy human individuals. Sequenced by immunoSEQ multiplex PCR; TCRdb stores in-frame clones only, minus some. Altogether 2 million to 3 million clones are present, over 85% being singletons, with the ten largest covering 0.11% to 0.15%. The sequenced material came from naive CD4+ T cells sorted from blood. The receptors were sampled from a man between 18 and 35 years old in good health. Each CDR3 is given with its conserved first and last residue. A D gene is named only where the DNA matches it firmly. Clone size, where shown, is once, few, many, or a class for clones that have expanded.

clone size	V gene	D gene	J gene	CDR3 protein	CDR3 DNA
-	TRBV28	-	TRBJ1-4	CASSFGGPNEKLFF	TGTGCCAGCAGTTTCGGTGGACCTAATGAAAAACTGTTTTTT
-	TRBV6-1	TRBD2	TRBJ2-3	CASSGSVRGMTSGHTDTQYF	TGTGCCAGCAGTGGGTCCGTCAGGGGTATGACTAGCGGCCACACAGATACGCAGTATTTT
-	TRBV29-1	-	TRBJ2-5	CSARGEKETQYF	TGCAGCGCTAGGGGGGAGAAGGAGACCCAGTACTTC
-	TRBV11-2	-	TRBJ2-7	CASSLDALGGRYYEQYF	TGTGCCAGCAGCTTAGATGCCCTCGGAGGGAGGTACTACGAGCAGTACTTC
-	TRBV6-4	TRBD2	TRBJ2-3	CASSGRTSGASTDTQYF	TGTGCCAGCAGTGGGCGGACTAGCGGGGCTAGCACAGATACGCAGTATTTT
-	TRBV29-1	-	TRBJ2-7	CSVEGRAYEQYF	TGCAGCGTTGAGGGCAGGGCCTACGAGCAGTACTTC
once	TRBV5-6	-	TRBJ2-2	CASSPGTTRNTGELFF	TGTGCCAGCAGCCCCGGTACGACAAGAAACACCGGGGAGCTGTTTTTT
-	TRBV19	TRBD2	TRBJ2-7	CASSISGGQIYEQYF	TGTGCCAGTAGTATCTCGGGGGGGCAGATCTACGAGCAGTACTTC
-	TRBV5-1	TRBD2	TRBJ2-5	CASSLAGSGRLETQYF	TGCGCCAGCAGCTTGGCCGGGAGCGGGAGGTTAGAGACCCAGTACTTC
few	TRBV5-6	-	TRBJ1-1	CASSYEGDFHEAFF	TGTGCCAGCAGCTACGAGGGAGATTTCCATGAAGCTTTCTTT
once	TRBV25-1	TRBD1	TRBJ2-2	CASSPLDRDAGELFF	TGTGCCAGCAGTCCGCTGGACAGGGACGCCGGGGAGCTGTTTTTT
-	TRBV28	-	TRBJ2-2	CASSPGPPRGELFF	TGTGCCAGCAGTCCCGGACCTCCGAGGGGGGAGCTGTTTTTT
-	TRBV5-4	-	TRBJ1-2	CASSSVANYGYTF	TGTGCCAGCAGCTCCGTAGCTAACTATGGCTACACCTTC
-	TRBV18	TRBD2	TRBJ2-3	CASSPPGLAGYSDTQYF	TGTGCCAGCTCACCACCGGGCCTAGCGGGGTACTCCGATACGCAGTATTTT
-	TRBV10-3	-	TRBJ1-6	CAIRAEGDSSPLHF	TGTGCCATCAGGGCAGAGGGGGATAGTTCACCCCTCCACTTT
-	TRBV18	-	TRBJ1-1	CASSPFLNTEAFF	TGTGCCAGCTCACCATTTTTGAACACTGAAGCTTTCTTT
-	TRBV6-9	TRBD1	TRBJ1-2	CASSYGTGGGYGYTF	TGTGCCAGCAGTTACGGGACAGGGGGTGGCTATGGCTACACCTTC
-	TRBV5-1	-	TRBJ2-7	CASSLVSGYEQYF	TGCGCCAGCAGCTTGGTGTCGGGCTACGAGCAGTACTTC
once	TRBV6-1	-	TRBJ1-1	CASTRNTEAFF	TGTGCCAGCACACGGAACACTGAAGCTTTCTTT
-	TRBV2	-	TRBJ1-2	CASSGRATSNYGYTF	TGTGCCAGCAGTGGCAGGGCAACCTCTAACTATGGCTACACCTTC
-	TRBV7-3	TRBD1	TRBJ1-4	CASSHTPRDRREKLFF	TGTGCCAGCAGTCACACTCCTCGGGACAGGCGGGAAAAACTGTTTTTT
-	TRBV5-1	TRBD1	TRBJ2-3	CASSSAPGQGTDTQYF	TGCGCCAGCAGCAGTGCCCCGGGACAGGGGACAGATACGCAGTATTTT
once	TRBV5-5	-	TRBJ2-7	CASSLAFFSYEQYF	TGTGCCAGCAGCCTGGCTTTCTTCTCCTACGAGCAGTACTTC
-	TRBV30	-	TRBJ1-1	CAWAPGAPTEAFF	TGTGCCTGGGCACCAGGGGCCCCCACTGAAGCTTTCTTT
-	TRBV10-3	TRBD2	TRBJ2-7	CAISVGLDKTYEQYF	TGTGCCATCAGTGTGGGACTAGATAAGACCTACGAGCAGTACTTC
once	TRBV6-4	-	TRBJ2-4	CASSDPKGNIQYF	TGTGCCAGCAGTGACCCTAAGGGAAACATTCAGTACTTC
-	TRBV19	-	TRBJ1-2	CASSPGISQTNYGYTF	TGTGCCAGTAGTCCCGGTATCAGCCAAACTAACTATGGCTACACCTTC
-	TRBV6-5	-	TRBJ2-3	CASSYPGTDTQYF	TGTGCCAGCAGTTACCCGGGCACAGATACGCAGTATTTT
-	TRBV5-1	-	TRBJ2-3	CASSLDQLTDTQYF	TGCGCCAGCAGCTTGGACCAGCTCACAGATACGCAGTATTTT
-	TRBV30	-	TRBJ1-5	CAWRGESENQPQHF	TGTGCCTGGAGGGGGGAGAGTGAGAATCAGCCCCAGCATTTT
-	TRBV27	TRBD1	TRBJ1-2	CASSLSWGQGSGYTF	TGTGCCAGCAGTTTATCATGGGGACAGGGGTCGGGCTACACCTTC
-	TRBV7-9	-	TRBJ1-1	CASSSIGQTREAFF	TGTGCCAGCAGCTCGATCGGACAAACAAGAGAAGCTTTCTTT
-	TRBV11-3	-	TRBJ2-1	CASSTRTGYNEQFF	TGTGCCAGCAGCACACGGACGGGATACAATGAGCAGTTCTTC
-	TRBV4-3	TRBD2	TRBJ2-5	CASSQGLAEETQYF	TGCGCCAGCAGCCAGGGACTAGCGGAAGAGACCCAGTACTTC
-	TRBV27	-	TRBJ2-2	CASSLTGPGELFF	TGTGCCAGCTCTCTAACAGGGCCCGGGGAGCTGTTTTTT
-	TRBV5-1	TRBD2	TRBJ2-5	CASSLTSGGGETQYF	TGCGCCAGCAGCTTGACTAGCGGGGGAGGAGAGACCCAGTACTTC
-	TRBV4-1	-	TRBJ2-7	CASRQETPTGLASYEQYF	TGCGCCAGCAGGCAAGAAACTCCTACGGGGCTCGCCTCCTACGAGCAGTACTTC
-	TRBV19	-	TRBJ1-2	CASGTGRIAGYTF	TGTGCCAGTGGGACGGGACGGATAGCAGGCTACACCTTC
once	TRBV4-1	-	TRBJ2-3	CASSQLVGALTDTQYF	TGCGCCAGCAGCCAACTCGTCGGGGCCCTCACAGATACGCAGTATTTT
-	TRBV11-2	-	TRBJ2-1	CASSLDHDPSYNEQFF	TGTGCCAGCAGCTTAGATCATGACCCGTCCTACAATGAGCAGTTCTTC
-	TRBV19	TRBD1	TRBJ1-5	CASSRGGTGRGASNQPQHF	TGTGCCAGTAGTAGAGGGGGGACAGGGAGAGGGGCTAGCAATCAGCCCCAGCATTTT
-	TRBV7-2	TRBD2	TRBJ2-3	CASSLRPSGSYTQYF	TGTGCCAGCAGCTTACGGCCTAGCGGGTCTTATACGCAGTATTTT
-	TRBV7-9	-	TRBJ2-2	CASNQTPNTGELFF	TGTGCCAGCAACCAGACACCGAACACCGGGGAGCTGTTTTTT
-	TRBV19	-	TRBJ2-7	CASKVGTSSYEQYF	TGTGCCAGTAAGGTTGGGACTTCCTCCTACGAGCAGTACTTC
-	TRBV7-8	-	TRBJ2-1	CASSLDPSYNEQFF	TGTGCCAGCAGCCTAGATCCCTCCTACAATGAGCAGTTCTTC
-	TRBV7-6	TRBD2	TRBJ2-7	CASSIGTSGIVGEQYF	TGTGCCAGCAGCATCGGGACTAGCGGGATTGTTGGCGAGCAGTACTTC
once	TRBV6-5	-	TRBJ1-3	CASKTERTSGNTIYF	TGTGCCAGCAAGACAGAGAGGACGTCTGGAAACACCATATATTTT
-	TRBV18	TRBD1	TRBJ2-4	CASSPETGGQIGKNIQYF	TGTGCCAGCTCACCCGAGACAGGGGGCCAAATCGGCAAAAACATTCAGTACTTC
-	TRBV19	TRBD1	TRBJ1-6	CASSIEGTGNSPLHF	TGTGCCAGTAGTATAGAGGGGACAGGGAATTCACCCCTCCACTTT
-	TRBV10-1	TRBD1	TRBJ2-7	CASSEGTGPWEQYF	TGCGCCAGCAGTGAGGGGACAGGGCCATGGGAGCAGTACTTC
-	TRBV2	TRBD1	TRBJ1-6	CAIRSGGGMDSPLHF	TGTGCCATCAGAAGTGGAGGGGGCATGGATTCACCCCTCCACTTT
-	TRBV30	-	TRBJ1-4	CAWRMGIRDEKLFF	TGTGCCTGGAGGATGGGGATCCGGGATGAAAAACTGTTTTTT
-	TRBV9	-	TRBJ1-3	CASSVDGGGNTIYF	TGTGCCAGCAGCGTAGACGGTGGCGGAAACACCATATATTTT
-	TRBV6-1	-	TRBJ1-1	CAILKNTEAFF	TGTGCCATCCTGAAGAACACTGAAGCTTTCTTT
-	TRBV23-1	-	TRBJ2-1	CASSQSPGVRYNEQFF	TGCGCCAGCAGTCAATCCCCAGGGGTTCGATACAATGAGCAGTTCTTC